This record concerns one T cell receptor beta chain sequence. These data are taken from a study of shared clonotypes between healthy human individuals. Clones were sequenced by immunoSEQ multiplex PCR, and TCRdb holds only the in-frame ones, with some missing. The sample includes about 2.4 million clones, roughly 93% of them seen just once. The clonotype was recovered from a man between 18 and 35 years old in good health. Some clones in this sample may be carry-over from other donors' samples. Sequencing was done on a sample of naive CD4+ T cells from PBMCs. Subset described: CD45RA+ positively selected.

The CDR3, as DNA: TGTGCCAGCTCACCACGTTCCGGGGGAACTAGCACAGATACGCAGTATTTT. Residues: CASSPRSGGTSTDTQYF. The chain combines TRBV18 with TRBJ2-3, with a tentative D call TRBD2 (6 bases). This CDR3 has 17 amino acids. Trimming removed 1 base from V and 0 bases from J, with 14 bases in between. Germline-derived CDR1 and CDR2 are KGHSH and LQKENI.